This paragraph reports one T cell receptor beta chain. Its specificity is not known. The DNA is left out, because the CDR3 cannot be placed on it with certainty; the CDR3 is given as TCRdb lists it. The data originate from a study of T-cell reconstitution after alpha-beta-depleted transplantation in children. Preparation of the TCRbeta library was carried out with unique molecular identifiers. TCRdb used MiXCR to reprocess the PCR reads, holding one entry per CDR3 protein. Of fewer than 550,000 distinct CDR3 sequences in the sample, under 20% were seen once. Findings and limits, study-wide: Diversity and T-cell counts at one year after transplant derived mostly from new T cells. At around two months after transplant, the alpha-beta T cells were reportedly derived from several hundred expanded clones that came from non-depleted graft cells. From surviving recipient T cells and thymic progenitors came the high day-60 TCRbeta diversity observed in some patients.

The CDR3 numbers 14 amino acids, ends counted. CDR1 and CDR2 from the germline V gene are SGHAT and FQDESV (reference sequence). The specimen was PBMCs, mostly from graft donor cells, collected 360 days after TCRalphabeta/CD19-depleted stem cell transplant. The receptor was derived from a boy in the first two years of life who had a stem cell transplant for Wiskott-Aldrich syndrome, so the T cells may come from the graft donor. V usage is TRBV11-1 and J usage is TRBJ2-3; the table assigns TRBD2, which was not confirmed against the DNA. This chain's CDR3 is CASSLVGPGTSFNF.